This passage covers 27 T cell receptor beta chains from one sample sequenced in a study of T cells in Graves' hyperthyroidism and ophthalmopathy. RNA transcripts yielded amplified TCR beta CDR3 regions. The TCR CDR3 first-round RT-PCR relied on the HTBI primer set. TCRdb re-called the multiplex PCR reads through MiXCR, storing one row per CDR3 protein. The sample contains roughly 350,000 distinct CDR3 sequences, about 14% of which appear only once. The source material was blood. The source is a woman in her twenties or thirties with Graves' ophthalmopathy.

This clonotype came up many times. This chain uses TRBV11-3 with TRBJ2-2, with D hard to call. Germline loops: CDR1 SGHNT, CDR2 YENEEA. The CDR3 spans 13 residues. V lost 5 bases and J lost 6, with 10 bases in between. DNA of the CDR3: TGTGCCAGCAGCCCCGCTTCGGCCGGGGAGCTGTTTTTT. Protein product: CASSPASAGELFF.

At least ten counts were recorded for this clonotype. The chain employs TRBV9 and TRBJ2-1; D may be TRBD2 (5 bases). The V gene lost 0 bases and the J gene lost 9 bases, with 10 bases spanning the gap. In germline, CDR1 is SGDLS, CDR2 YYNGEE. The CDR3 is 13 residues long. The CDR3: CASSVDLAGEQFF. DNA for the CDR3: TGTGCCAGCAGCGTAGACCTAGCTGGTGAGCAGTTCTTC.

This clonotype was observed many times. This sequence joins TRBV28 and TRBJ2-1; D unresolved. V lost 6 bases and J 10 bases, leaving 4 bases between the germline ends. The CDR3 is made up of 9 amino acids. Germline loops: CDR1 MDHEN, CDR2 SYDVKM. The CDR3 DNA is TGTGCCAGCAGGGACGAGCAGTTCTTC. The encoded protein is CASRDEQFF.

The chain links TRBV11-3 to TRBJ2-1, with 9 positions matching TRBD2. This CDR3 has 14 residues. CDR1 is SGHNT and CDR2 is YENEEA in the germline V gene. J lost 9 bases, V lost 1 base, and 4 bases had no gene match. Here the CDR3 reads CASSLGGLATEQFF. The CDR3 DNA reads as TGTGCCAGCAGCTTAGGTGGACTAGCGACTGAGCAGTTCTTC.

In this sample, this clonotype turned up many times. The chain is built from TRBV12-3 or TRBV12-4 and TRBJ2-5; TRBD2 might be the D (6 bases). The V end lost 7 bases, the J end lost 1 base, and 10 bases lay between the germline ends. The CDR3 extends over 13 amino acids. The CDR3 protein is CASKPTSQETQYF. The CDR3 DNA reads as TGTGCCAGCAAACCGACTAGCCAAGAGACCCAGTACTTC.

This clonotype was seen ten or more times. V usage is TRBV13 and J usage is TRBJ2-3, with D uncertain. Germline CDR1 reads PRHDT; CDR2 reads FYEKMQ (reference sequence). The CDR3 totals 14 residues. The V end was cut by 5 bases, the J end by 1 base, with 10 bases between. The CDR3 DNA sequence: TGTGCCAGCAGCCCGCCTGAGGGCACAGATACGCAGTATTTT. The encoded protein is CASSPPEGTDTQYF.

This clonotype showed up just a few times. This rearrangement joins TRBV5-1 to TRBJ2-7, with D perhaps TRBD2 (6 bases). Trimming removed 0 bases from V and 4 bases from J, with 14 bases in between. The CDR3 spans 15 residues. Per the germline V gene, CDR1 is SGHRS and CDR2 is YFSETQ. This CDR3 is CASSLGLAGWYEQYF. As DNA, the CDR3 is TGCGCCAGCAGCTTGGGGCTTGCGGGGTGGTACGAGCAGTACTTC.

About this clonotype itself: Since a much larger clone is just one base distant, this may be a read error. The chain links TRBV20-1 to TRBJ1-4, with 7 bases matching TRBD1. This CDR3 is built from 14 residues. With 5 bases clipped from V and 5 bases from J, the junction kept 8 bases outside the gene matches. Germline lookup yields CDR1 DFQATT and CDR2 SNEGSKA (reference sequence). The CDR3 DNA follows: TGCAGTGCTGGGGGAAACAGGGGAAATGAAAAACTGTTTTTT. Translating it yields CSAGGNRGNEKLFF.

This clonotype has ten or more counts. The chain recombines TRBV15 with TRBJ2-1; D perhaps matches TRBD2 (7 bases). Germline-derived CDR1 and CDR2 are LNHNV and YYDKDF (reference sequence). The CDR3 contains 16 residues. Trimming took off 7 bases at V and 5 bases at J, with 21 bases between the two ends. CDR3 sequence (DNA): TGTGCCACCAACGAGGGGGGGGGTTCCTTCCACAATGAGCAGTTCTTC. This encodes CATNEGGGSFHNEQFF. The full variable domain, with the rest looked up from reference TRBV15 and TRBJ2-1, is DAMVIQNPRYQVTQFGKPVTLSCSQTLNHNVMYWYQQKSSQAPKLLFHYYDKDFNNEADTPDNFQSRRPNTSFCFLDIRSPGLGDTAMYLCATNEGGGSFHNEQFFGPGTRLTVL.

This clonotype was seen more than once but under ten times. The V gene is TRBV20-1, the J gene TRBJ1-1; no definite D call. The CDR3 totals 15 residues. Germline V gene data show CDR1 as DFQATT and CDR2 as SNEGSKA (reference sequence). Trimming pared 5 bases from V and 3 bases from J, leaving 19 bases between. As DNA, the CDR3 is TGCAGTGCTTCCCACCCCCGGGTTTCGGACACTGAAGCTTTCTTT. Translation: CSASHPRVSDTEAFF.

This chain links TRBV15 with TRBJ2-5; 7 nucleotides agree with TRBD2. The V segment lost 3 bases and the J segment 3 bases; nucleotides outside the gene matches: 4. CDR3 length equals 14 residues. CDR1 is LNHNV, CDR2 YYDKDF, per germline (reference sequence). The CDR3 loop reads CATSRQGLEETQYF. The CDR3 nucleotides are TGTGCCACCAGCAGGCAAGGACTAGAAGAGACCCAGTACTTC.

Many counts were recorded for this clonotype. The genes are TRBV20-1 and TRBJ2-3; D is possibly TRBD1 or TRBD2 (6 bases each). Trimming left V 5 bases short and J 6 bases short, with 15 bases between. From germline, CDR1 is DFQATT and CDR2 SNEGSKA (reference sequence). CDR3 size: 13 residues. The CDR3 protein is CSAAPGAVDTQYF. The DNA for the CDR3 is TGCAGTGCTGCCCCGGGGGCCGTCGATACGCAGTATTTT.

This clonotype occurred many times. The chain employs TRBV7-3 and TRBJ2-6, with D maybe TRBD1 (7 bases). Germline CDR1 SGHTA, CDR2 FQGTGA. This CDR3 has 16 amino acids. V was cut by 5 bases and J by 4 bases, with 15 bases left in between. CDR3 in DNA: TGTGCCAGCAGCCTGACAGGGACTGCGGGGGCCAACGTCCTGACTTTC. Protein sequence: CASSLTGTAGANVLTF.

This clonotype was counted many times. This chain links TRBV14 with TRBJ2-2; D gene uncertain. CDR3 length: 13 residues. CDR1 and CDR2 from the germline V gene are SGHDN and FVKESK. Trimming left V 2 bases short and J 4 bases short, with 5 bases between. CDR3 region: CASSQISTGELFF. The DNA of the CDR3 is TGTGCCAGCAGCCAAATAAGCACCGGGGAGCTGTTTTTT.

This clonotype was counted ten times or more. The CDR3 is CASSHRRLADTQYF. CDR3 DNA: TGTGCCAGCAGCCATCGCAGGCTAGCCGATACGCAGTATTTT. V and J are TRBV3-1 and TRBJ2-3; D might be TRBD2 (5 bases). Between the trimmed V and J ends, which lost 3 bases and 6 bases, there was a span of 13 bases. The germline V gene has CDR1 LGHDT and CDR2 YNNKEL (reference sequence). The CDR3 extends over 14 amino acids.

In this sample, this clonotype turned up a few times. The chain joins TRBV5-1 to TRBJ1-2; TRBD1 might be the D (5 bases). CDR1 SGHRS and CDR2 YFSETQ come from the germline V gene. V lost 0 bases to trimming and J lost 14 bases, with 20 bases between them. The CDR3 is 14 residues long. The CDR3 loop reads CASSLVGGTDIGTF. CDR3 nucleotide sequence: TGCGCCAGCAGCTTGGTTGGCGGGACGGACATAGGAACCTTC.

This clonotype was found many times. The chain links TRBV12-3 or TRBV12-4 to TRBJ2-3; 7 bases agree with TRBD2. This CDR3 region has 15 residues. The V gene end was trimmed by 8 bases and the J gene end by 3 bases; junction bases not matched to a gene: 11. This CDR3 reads CASSPRGGGTDTQYF. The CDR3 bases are TGTGCCAGCTCCCCTCGTGGGGGGGGTACAGATACGCAGTATTTT.

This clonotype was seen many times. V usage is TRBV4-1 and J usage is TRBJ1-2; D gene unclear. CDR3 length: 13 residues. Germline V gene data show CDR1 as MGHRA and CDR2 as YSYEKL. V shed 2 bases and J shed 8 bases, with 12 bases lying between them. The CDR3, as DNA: TGCGCCAGCAGCCAACTTCCACGGCACGGCTACACCTTC. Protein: CASSQLPRHGYTF.

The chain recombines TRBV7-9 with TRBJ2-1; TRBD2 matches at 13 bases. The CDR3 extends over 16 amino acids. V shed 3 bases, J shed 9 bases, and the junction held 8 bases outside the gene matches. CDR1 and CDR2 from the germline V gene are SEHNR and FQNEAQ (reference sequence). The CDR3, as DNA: TGTGCCAGCAGCTTGGAACTAGCGGGGGGGCCCGTTGAGCAGTTCTTC. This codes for CASSLELAGGPVEQFF.

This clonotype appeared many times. The CDR3 coding sequence is TGTGCCAGCAGTTTTTCTCAGAATTACGAGCAGTACTTC. Translated: CASSFSQNYEQYF. The chain uses TRBV28 and TRBJ2-7; D unclear. This CDR3 spans 13 amino acids. The ends were cut back, 3 bases at V and 4 bases at J, with 10 bases in the middle. Germline V lookup: CDR1 MDHEN, CDR2 SYDVKM. Filled out from reference TRBV28 and TRBJ2-7, the complete variable domain reads DVKVTQSSRYLVKRTGEKVFLECVQDMDHENMFWYRQDPGLGLRLIYFSYDVKMKEKGDIPEGYSVSREKKERFSLILESASTNQTSMYLCASSFSQNYEQYFGPGTRLTVT.

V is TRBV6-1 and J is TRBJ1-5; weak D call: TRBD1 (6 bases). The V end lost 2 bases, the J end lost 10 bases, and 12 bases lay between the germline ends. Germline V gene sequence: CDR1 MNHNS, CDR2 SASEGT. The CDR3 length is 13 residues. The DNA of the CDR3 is TGTGCCAGCAGTGAAAGACAGGAGCTTCCCCAGCATTTT. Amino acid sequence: CASSERQELPQHF.

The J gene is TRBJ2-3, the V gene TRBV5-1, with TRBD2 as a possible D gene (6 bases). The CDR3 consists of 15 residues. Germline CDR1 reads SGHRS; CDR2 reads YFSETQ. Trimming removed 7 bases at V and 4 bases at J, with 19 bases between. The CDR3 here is CASRRTGDQADTQYF. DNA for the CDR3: TGCGCCAGCCGAAGAACGGGAGACCAGGCAGATACGCAGTATTTT.

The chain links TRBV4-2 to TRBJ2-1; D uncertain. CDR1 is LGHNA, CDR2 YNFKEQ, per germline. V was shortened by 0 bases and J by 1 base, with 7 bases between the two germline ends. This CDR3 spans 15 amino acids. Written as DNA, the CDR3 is TGTGCCAGCAGCCAAGATGTGGGTTCCTACAATGAGCAGTTCTTC. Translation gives CASSQDVGSYNEQFF.

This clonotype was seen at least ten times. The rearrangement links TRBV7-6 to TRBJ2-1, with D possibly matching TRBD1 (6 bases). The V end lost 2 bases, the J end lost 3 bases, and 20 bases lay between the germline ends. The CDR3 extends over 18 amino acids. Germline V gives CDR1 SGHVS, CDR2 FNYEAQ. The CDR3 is CASSLSPPQGSFYNEQFF. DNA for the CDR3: TGTGCCAGCAGCTTATCGCCCCCACAGGGATCCTTCTACAATGAGCAGTTCTTC.

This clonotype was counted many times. CDR3 loop: CAISAWAEPRTDTQYF. Here the CDR3 DNA reads TGTGCCATCAGTGCTTGGGCGGAACCCCGCACAGATACGCAGTATTTT. This chain uses TRBV10-3 with TRBJ2-3; D is ambiguous. The CDR3 consists of 16 residues. Germline CDR1 ENHRY, CDR2 SYGVKD. Trimming took 4 bases from V and 1 from J, leaving 15 bases between them.

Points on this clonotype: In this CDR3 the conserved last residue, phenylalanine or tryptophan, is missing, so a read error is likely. DNA of the CDR3: TGTGCCAGTACCCAGACAGGACCTTTGAACACTGAAGCTTTCCTT. Protein sequence: CASTQTGPLNTEAFL. This sequence joins TRBV19 and TRBJ1-1, with D tentatively TRBD1 (6 bases). V was trimmed by 7 bases and J by 0 bases, leaving 15 bases between them. The CDR3 loop spans 15 amino acids. Germline CDR1 LNHDA, CDR2 SQIVND (reference sequence).

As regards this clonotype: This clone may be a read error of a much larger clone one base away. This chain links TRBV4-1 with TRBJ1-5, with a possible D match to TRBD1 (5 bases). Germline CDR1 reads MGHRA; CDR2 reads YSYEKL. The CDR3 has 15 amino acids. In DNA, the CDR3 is TGCGCCCGCAGCCCAGAGAAGGGGTACAATCAGCCCCAGCATTTT. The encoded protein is CARSPEKGYNQPQHF.